This entry is about one T cell receptor beta chain. The entry originates in a study of shared clonotypes between healthy human individuals. Assay used: immunoSEQ multiplex PCR; TCRdb lists only in-frame clones, some missing. The repertoire holds 2 million to 3 million clones, with approximately 94% as singletons. This clonotype was obtained from a man younger than 35 in good health. Specimen: naive CD4+ T cells sorted from blood. Subset described: CD45RA+ positively selected.

The CDR3 bases are TGTGCCAGTAGTATCAAGGACAGGGTCGAAAAACTGTTTTTT. As protein: CASSIKDRVEKLFF. The chain links TRBV19 to TRBJ1-4; 8 bases agree with TRBD1. This CDR3 comprises 14 residues. Looked up from germline, CDR1 is LNHDA and CDR2 is SQIVND (reference sequence). V was clipped by 3 bases and J by 8 bases; unmatched bases: 5.